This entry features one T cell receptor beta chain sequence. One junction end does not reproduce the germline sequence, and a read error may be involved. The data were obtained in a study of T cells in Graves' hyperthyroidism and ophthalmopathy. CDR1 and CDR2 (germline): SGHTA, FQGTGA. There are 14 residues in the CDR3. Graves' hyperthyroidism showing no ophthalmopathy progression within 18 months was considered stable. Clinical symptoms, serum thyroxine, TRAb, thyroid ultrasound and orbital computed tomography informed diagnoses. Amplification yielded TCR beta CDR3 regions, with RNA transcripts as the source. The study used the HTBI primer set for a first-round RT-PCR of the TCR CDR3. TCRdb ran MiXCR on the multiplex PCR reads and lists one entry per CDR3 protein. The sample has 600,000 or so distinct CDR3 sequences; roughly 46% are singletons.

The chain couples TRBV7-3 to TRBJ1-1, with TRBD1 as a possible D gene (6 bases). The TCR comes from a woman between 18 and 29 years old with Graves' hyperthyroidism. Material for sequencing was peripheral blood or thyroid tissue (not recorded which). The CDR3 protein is CSSSFNRENTEAFF. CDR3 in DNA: TGTTCCAGCAGCTTCAACAGGGAAAACACTGAAGCTTTCTTT.